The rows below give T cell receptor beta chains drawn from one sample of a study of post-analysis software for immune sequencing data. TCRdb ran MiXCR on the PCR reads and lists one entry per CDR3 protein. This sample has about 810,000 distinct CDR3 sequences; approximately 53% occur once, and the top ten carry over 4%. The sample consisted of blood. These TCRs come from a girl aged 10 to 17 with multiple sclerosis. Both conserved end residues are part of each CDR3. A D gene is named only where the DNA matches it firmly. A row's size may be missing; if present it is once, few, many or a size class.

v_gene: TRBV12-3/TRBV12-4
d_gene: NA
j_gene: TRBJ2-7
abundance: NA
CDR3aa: CASRPPPGAYEQYF
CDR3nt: TGTGCCAGCAGGCCACCCCCGGGGGCCTACGAGCAGTACTTC

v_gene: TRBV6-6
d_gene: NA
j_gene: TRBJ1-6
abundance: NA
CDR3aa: CASGVTYNSPLHF
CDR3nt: TGTGCCAGCGGTGTTACCTATAATTCACCCCTCCACTTT

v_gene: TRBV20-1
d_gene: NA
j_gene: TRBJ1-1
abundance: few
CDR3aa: CSATTRNTEAFF
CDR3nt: TGCAGTGCTACTACAAGGAACACTGAAGCTTTCTTT

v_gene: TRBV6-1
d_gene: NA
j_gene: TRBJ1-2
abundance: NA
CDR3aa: CAIETGRAGYTF
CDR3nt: TGTGCCATCGAAACCGGCCGGGCAGGCTACACCTTC

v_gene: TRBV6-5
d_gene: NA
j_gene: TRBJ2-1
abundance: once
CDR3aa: CASRGVPYNEQFF
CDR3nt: TGTGCCAGTAGGGGGGTCCCCTACAATGAGCAGTTCTTC

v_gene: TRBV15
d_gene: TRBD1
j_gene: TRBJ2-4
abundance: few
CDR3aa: CATSRAGGAKNIQYF
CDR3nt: TGTGCCACCAGCAGAGCAGGGGGAGCCAAAAACATTCAGTACTTC

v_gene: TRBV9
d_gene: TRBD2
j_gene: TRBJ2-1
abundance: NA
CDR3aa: CASSPGGASGRSEQFF
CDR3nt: TGTGCCAGCAGCCCAGGAGGGGCTAGCGGGCGCAGTGAGCAGTTCTTC

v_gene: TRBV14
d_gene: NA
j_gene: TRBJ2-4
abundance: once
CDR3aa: CASSQDQITEQYF
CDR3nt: TGTGCCAGCAGCCAAGACCAAATTACGGAGCAGTACTTC

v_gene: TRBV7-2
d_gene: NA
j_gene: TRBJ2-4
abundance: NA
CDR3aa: CASSTRGTDEQYF
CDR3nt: TGTGCCAGCAGCACCCGAGGGACTGATGAGCAGTACTTC

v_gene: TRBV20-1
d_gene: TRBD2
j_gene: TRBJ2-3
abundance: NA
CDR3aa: CSAGAGGPISSTDTQYF
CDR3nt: TGCAGTGCAGGGGCGGGGGGGCCAATTTCGTCCACAGATACGCAGTATTTT

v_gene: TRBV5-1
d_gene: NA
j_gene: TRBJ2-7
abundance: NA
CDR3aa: CASSRDGKGYEQYF
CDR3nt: TGCGCCAGCAGCAGGGACGGCAAAGGGTACGAGCAGTACTTC

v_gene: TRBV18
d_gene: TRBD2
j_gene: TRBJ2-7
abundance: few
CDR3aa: CASSHRAGVHYEQYF
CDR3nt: TGTGCCAGCTCACACCGCGCGGGGGTTCACTACGAGCAGTACTTC

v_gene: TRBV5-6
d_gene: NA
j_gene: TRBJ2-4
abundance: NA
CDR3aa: CASSSPNGADIQYF
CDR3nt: TGTGCCAGCAGCTCCCCTAACGGGGCAGACATTCAGTACTTC

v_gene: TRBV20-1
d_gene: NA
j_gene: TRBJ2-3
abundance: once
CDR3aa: CSATPLIGTDTQYF
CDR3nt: TGCAGTGCCACACCTCTAATAGGCACAGATACGCAGTATTTT

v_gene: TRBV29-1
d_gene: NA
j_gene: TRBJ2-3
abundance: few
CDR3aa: CSVEGGFVRGLRDTQYF
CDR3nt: TGCAGCGTTGAAGGGGGGTTCGTGAGGGGCCTCCGAGATACGCAGTATTTT

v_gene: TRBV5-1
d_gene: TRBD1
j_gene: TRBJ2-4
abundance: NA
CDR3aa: CASSLELDRALGGQYF
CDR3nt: TGCGCCAGCAGCTTGGAATTGGACAGGGCCCTAGGTGGTCAGTACTTC

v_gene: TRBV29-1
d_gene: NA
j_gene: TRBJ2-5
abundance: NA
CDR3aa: CSVEGGAETQYF
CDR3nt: TGCAGCGTTGAAGGGGGTGCGGAGACCCAGTACTTC

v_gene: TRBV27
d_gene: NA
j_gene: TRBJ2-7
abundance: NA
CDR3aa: CASKVKTPGAEQYF
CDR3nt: TGTGCCAGCAAAGTGAAGACTCCGGGAGCCGAGCAGTACTTC

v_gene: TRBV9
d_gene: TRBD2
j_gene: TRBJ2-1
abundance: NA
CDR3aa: CASSARLAGDNEQFF
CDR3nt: TGTGCCAGCAGTGCGAGACTAGCGGGCGACAATGAGCAGTTCTTC

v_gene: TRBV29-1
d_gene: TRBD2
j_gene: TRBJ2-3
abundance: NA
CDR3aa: CSVAGTSGSGTDTQYF
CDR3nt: TGCAGCGTTGCCGGTACTAGCGGGTCTGGCACAGATACGCAGTATTTT

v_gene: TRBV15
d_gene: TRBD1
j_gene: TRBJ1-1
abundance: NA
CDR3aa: CATSTGQTTEGAFF
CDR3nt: TGTGCCACCAGCACGGGACAGACAACTGAGGGAGCTTTCTTT

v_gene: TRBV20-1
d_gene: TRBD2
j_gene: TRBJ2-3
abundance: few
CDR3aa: CSARVSSGTIRQITDTQYF
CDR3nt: TGCAGTGCTAGAGTGAGTAGCGGGACCATCCGCCAAATAACAGATACGCAGTATTTT

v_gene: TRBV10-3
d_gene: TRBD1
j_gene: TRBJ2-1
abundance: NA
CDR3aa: CAISGLDRVANEQFF
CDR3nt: TGTGCCATCAGTGGATTGGACAGGGTGGCCAATGAGCAGTTCTTC

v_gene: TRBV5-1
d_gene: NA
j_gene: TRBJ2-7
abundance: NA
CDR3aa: CASSSSKGEQYF
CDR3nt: TGCGCCAGCAGCTCGTCCAAGGGCGAGCAGTACTTC

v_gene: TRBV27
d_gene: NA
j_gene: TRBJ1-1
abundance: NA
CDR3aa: CVSGAAEAFF
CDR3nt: TGTGTCAGCGGGGCAGCTGAAGCTTTCTTT

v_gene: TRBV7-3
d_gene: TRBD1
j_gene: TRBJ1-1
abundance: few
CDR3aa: CASSLGTAKAFF
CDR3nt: TGTGCCAGCAGCCTAGGGACAGCCAAAGCTTTCTTT

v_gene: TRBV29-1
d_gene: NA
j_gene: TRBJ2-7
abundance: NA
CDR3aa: CSVGVPHSYEQYF
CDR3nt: TGCAGCGTTGGTGTGCCCCACTCCTACGAGCAGTACTTC

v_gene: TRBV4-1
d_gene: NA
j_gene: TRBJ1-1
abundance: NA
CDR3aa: CASSQAVSEAFF
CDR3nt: TGCGCCAGCAGCCAAGCGGTCAGTGAAGCTTTCTTT

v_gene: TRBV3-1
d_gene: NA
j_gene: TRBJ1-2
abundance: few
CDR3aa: CASSQDHGQDPYGYTF
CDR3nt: TGTGCCAGCAGCCAAGATCACGGCCAGGATCCCTATGGCTACACCTTC

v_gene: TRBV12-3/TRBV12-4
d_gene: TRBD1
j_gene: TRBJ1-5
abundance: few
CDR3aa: CASNPTGRDQPQHF
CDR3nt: TGTGCCAGCAACCCGACAGGGAGGGATCAGCCCCAGCATTTT

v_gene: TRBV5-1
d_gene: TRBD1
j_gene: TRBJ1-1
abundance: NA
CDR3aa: CASSLVGPGGIEAFF
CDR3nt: TGCGCCAGCAGCTTGGTTGGTCCAGGGGGGATTGAAGCTTTCTTT

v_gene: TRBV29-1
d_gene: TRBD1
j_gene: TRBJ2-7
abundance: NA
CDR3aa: CSVRDRAYEQYF
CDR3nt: TGCAGCGTTCGAGACAGGGCCTACGAGCAGTACTTC

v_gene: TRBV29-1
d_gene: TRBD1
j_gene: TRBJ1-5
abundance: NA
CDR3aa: CSVSVGGENQPQHF
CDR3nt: TGCAGCGTTTCAGTAGGGGGCGAAAATCAGCCCCAGCATTTT

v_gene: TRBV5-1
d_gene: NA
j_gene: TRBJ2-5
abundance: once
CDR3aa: CASSLVERNIETQYF
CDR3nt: TGCGCCAGCAGCTTGGTTGAACGGAACATAGAGACCCAGTACTTC

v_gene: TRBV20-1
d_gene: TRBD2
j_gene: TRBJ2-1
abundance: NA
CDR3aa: CSAGSSGRNEQFF
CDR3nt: TGCAGTGCTGGTTCTAGCGGGAGAAATGAGCAGTTCTTC

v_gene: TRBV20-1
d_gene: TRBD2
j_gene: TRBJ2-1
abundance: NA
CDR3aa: CSGTWSEAGDYNEQFF
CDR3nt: TGCAGTGGGACGTGGTCGGAAGCGGGAGATTACAATGAGCAGTTCTTC

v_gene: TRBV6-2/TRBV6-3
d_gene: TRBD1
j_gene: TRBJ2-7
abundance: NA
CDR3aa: CASRSGDSWRQYF
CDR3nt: TGTGCCAGCCGCTCTGGGGACAGCTGGAGGCAGTACTTC

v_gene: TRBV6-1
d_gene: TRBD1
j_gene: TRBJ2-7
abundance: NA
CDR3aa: CASTSGQGKFEQYF
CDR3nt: TGTGCCTCAACCTCGGGACAGGGCAAATTCGAGCAGTACTTC

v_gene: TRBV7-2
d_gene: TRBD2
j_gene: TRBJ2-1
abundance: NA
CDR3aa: CASSSLAANNEQFF
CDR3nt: TGTGCCAGCAGCTCCCTAGCGGCCAACAATGAGCAGTTCTTC

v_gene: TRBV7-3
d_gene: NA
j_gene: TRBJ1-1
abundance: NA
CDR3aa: CASSLTRRDTEAFF
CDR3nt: TGTGCCAGCAGCTTAACCAGAAGGGACACTGAAGCTTTCTTT